The 17 T cell receptor beta chains reported below all come from one sample, sequenced in a study of metastatic and nonmetastatic thyroid tumors. TCRdb re-clonotyped the PCR reads through MiXCR. Counted here are tens of thousands of clones, over 20% occurring once; the ten biggest clones make up under 4%. Among the patients, none had received any treatment before thyroid surgery. The sample comprised blood. Every receptor here comes from a male donor with papillary thyroid cancer or a benign thyroid nodule (not recorded which). Some clones in this sample may be carry-over from other donors' samples.

This clone was detected many times. The V call is TRBV6-1, the J call TRBJ2-5; D is uncertain. Deletions cut 7 bases from V and 2 bases from J, with 11 bases between. The germline V gene encodes CDR1 MNHNS and CDR2 SASEGT. The CDR3 contains 13 residues. As DNA, the CDR3 is TGTGCCAGCACCCAGGAGCTACAAGAGACCCAGTACTTC. Its translation: CASTQELQETQYF.

The chain has TRBV11-3 and TRBJ2-5; D possibly corresponds to TRBD1 (6 bases). Trimming took 8 bases from V and 1 from J, leaving 11 bases between them. CDR1 and CDR2 (germline): SGHNT, YENEEA. The CDR3 consists of 13 residues. In DNA form, the CDR3 reads TGTGCCAGCTATAGGGGGTCCCAAGAGACCCAGTACTTC. It codes for CASYRGSQETQYF.

This clone has at least ten counts. The same CDR3 also results from other DNA sequences found in this sample. The CDR3 DNA sequence: TGTGCCAGCAGCTCATCGTCCCAGGGGGCGATATTCAATCAGCCCCAGCATTTT. As protein: CASSSSSQGAIFNQPQHF. V and J are TRBV3-1 and TRBJ1-5; 8 bases agree with TRBD1. V lost 5 bases, J lost 3 bases, and 15 bases stayed unmatched. CDR3 size: 18 residues. From germline, CDR1 is LGHDT and CDR2 YNNKEL (reference sequence).

This clone was recorded at least ten times. The genes are TRBV29-1 and TRBJ2-1; D may match TRBD1 or TRBD2 (5 bases each). Trimming pared 7 bases from V and 10 bases from J, leaving 20 bases between. CDR3 length: 13 residues. Germline V gives CDR1 SQVTM, CDR2 ANQGSEA. CDR3 sequence reads: CSGRDGTGREQFF. The DNA of the CDR3 is TGCAGCGGCAGGGACGGGACCGGGCGGGAGCAGTTCTTC.

This clone was seen at least ten times. The chain is built from TRBV19 and TRBJ2-1; 11 nucleotides match TRBD1. This CDR3 is 16 amino acids long. Germline trimming cut 1 base from V and 6 bases from J; bases unmatched to any gene: 5. Per the germline V gene, CDR1 is LNHDA and CDR2 is SQIVND (reference sequence). Here the CDR3 reads CASSIGAGQGGNEQFF. In DNA, the CDR3 is TGTGCCAGTAGTATAGGAGCGGGACAGGGGGGCAATGAGCAGTTCTTC.

This clone was recorded many times. The J gene is TRBJ2-1, the V gene TRBV6-4; 9 bases are a match to TRBD2. Trimming took 0 bases from V and 6 from J; bases not matched to a gene: 0. Per the germline V gene, CDR1 is MRHNA and CDR2 is SNTAGT. The CDR3 is 14 residues long. The CDR3 region is CASSDSTSGNEQFF. In DNA form, the CDR3 reads TGTGCCAGCAGTGACTCGACTAGCGGCAATGAGCAGTTCTTC.

The V call is TRBV10-3, the J call TRBJ2-7; a possible D gene is TRBD1 (5 bases). Germline lookup yields CDR1 ENHRY and CDR2 SYGVKD. Trimming shortened V by 5 bases and J by 2 bases, and 13 bases separated the two germline ends. This CDR3 contains 14 residues. The CDR3 region has the DNA TGTGCCATCAGTATAGGGGTCGGTACCTACGAGCAGTACTTC. Translated, it gives CAISIGVGTYEQYF.

In its sample, this clone was seen many times. The V gene is TRBV3-1, the J gene TRBJ1-6; D unresolved. CDR1 and CDR2 (germline): LGHDT, YNNKEL (reference sequence). The CDR3 has 13 amino acids. The ends were cut back, 2 bases at V and 13 bases at J, with 12 bases in the middle. Written as DNA, the CDR3 is TGTGCCAGCAGCCAACCCGAGTCAGCGCCCCTCCACTTT. Amino acid sequence: CASSQPESAPLHF.

This clone was observed a few times. The sample holds other DNA sequences that translate to the same CDR3. The gene calls are TRBV20-1 and TRBJ2-1; D unclear. Germline assignment: CDR1 DFQATT and CDR2 SNEGSKA (reference sequence). The ends were cut back, 3 bases at V and 2 bases at J, with 17 bases in the middle. CDR3 length: 16 residues. Written as DNA, the CDR3 is TGCAGTGCTAGTAGAACGGGCACGCGTACCTACAATGAGCAGTTCTTC. As protein: CSASRTGTRTYNEQFF.

This clone came up many times. The chain uses TRBV14 and TRBJ2-2; the match to TRBD2 covers 7 bases. The CDR3 loop spans 16 amino acids. Trimming cost V 4 bases and J 5 bases; bases outside gene matches: 10. The V gene's germline CDR1 is SGHDN and CDR2 FVKESK. In DNA form, the CDR3 reads TGTGCCAGCAGCCCGCCGGGGAGGGGTGCTACCGGGGAGCTGTTTTTT. It yields the protein CASSPPGRGATGELFF.

Many counts were recorded for this clone. The rearrangement links TRBV28 to TRBJ2-3; 7 bases match TRBD2. The CDR3 contains 15 residues. V dropped 6 bases and J dropped 0; count of bases not matched to a gene: 6. CDR1 and CDR2 (germline): MDHEN, SYDVKM. CDR3 protein: CASRTPGLSTDTQYF. The CDR3 bases are TGTGCCAGCAGGACACCGGGACTAAGCACAGATACGCAGTATTTT.

This clone has ten or more counts. The V call is TRBV27, the J call TRBJ2-2; D is possibly TRBD1 or TRBD2 (5 bases each). V gave up 7 bases and J gave up 5 bases, with 8 bases separating them. The CDR3 length is 12 residues. Germline assignment: CDR1 MNHEY and CDR2 SMNVEV (reference sequence). CDR3 coding DNA: TGTGCCAGCATGGGGGAGACCGGGGAGCTGTTTTTT. This codes for CASMGETGELFF.

This chain joins TRBV6-5 and TRBJ2-7; D could derive from TRBD1 or TRBD2 (5 bases each). The CDR3 extends over 14 amino acids. The V gene lost 0 bases and the J gene lost 7 bases, with 13 bases spanning the gap. Germline CDR1 reads MNHEY; CDR2 reads SVGAGI. Here the CDR3 reads CASSYSGTQTEQYF. DNA for the CDR3: TGTGCCAGCAGTTACTCCGGGACCCAAACGGAGCAGTACTTC.

This chain connects TRBV2 to TRBJ2-5; TRBD2 matches 9 bases. Per the germline V gene, CDR1 is SNHLY and CDR2 is FYNNEI. The CDR3 contains 16 residues. Trimming cost V 3 bases and J 5 bases; bases outside gene matches: 10. The CDR3 loop is CASSESSGRCWETQYF. The DNA for the CDR3 is TGTGCCAGCAGTGAGTCCAGCGGGAGGTGTTGGGAGACCCAGTACTTC.

At least ten counts were recorded for this clone. The chain links TRBV5-6 to TRBJ1-5; no reliable D call. Trimming cost V 0 bases and J 11 bases, with 9 bases left between them. Germline V gene data show CDR1 as SGHDT and CDR2 as YYEEEE. This CDR3 contains 12 residues. In DNA, the CDR3 is TGTGCCAGCAGCTTGGACGGCGTGGCCCAGCATTTT. This gives the protein CASSLDGVAQHF.

This clone turned up a few times. A clone one base away is much larger, so this may be a read error. The CDR3 coding sequence is TGTGTCGGCAGCCCTACTAGCGGAGAGACCCAGTACTTC. Protein sequence: CVGSPTSGETQYF. V and J are TRBV6-2 or TRBV6-3 and TRBJ2-5, with 8 bases lining up with TRBD2. The germline gives CDR1 MNHEY, CDR2 SVGEGT. The CDR3 extends over 13 amino acids.

As regards this clone: At one end the junction does not follow the germline gene, possibly because of a read error. V gene TRBV12-3 or TRBV12-4 combines with J gene TRBJ1-1, with TRBD1 matching 7 bases. The CDR3 length is 18 residues. The DNA for the CDR3 is TGTGCCAGCAGTATATCATTGACAGGGTTGGGGGCCGACACTGAAGCATTCTTT. Translating gives CASSISLTGLGADTEAFF.